This T cell receptor beta chain was sequenced during a study of CD8+ T cells in alopecia areata. As for the study in general: Patients in the study were on tofacitinib for 6 to 18 months, then off it for 6 months.

Sequencing relied on a cDNA template that was reverse transcribed from extracted RNA. Repertoires were generated with immunoSEQ multiplex PCR, while TCRdb's copy carries only in-frame clones and drops some. The table has roughly 150,000 clones, around 55% seen once. This CDR3 region has 12 residues. Trimming cost V 6 bases and J 5 bases, with 13 bases left between them. The germline V gene encodes CDR1 GTSNPN and CDR2 SVGIG (reference sequence). J is TRBJ1-2 and V is TRBV30; a weak D match, TRBD1 (5 bases). The TCR was taken from a human donor with alopecia areata. Sample: CD8+ T cells sorted from blood, taken at week 0. The CDR3: CACRDGGYGYTF. Here the CDR3 DNA reads TGTGCCTGTCGGGACGGTGGGTATGGCTACACCTTC.